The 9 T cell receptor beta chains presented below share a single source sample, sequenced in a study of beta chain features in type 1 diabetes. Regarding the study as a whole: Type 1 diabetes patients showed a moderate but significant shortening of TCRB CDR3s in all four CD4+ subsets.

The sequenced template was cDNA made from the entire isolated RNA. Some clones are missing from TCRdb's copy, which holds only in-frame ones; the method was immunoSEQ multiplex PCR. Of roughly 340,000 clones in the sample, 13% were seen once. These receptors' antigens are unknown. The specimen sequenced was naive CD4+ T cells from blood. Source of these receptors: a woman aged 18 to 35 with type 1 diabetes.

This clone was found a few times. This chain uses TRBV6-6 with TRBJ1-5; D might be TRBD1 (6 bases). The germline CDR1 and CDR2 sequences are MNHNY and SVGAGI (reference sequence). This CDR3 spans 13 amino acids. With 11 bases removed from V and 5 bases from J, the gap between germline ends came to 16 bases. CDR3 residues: CAAGAALHQPQHF. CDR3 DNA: TGTGCCGCGGGGGCAGCTCTTCATCAGCCCCAGCATTTT.

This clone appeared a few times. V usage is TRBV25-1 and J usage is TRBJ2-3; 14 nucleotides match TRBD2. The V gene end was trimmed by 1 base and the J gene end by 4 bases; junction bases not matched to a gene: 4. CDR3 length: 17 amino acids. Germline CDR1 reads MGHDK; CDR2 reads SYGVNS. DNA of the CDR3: TGTGCCAGCAGTGAATCCCGACTAGCGGGAGGGCCAGATACGCAGTATTTT. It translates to CASSESRLAGGPDTQYF.

CDR3 DNA: TGTGCCAGCAGCTCTCAGCGGACTAGCAGCACAGATACGCAGTATTTT. Protein sequence: CASSSQRTSSTDTQYF. The V gene is TRBV2, the J gene TRBJ2-3; TRBD2 agrees at 8 bases. CDR1 is SNHLY, CDR2 FYNNEI, per germline. This CDR3 is 16 amino acids long. V lost 6 bases to trimming and J lost 0 bases; unmatched junction nucleotides: 8.

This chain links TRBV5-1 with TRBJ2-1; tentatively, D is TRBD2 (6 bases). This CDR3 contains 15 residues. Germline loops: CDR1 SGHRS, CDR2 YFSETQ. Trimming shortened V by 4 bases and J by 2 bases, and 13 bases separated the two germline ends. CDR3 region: CASSGIGGTYNEQFF. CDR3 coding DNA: TGCGCCAGCAGCGGCATTGGGGGGACCTACAATGAGCAGTTCTTC. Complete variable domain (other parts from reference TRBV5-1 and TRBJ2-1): KAGVTQTPRYLIKTRGQQVTLSCSPISGHRSVSWYQQTPGQGLQFLFEYFSETQRNKGNFPGRFSGRQFSNSRSEMNVSTLELGDSALYLCASSGIGGTYNEQFFGPGTRLTVL.

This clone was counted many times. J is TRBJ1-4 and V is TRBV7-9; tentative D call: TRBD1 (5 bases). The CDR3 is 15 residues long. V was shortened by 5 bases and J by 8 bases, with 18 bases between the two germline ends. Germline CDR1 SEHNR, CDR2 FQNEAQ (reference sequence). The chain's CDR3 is CASSALRDSREKLFF. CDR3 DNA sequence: TGTGCCAGCAGCGCTCTCCGAGACAGTCGGGAAAAACTGTTTTTT. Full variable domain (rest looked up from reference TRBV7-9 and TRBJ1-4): DTGVSQNPRHKITKRGQNVTFRCDPISEHNRLYWYRQTLGQGPEFLTYFQNEAQLEKSRLLSDRFSAERPKGSFSTLEIQRTEQGDSAMYLCASSALRDSREKLFFGSGTQLSVL.

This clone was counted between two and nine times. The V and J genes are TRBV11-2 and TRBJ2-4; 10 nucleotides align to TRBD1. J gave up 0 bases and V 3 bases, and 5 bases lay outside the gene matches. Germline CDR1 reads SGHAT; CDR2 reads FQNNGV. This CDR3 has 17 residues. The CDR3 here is CASSLDRTGGAKNIQYF. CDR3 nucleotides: TGTGCCAGCAGCTTGGACCGGACAGGGGGAGCCAAAAACATTCAGTACTTC.

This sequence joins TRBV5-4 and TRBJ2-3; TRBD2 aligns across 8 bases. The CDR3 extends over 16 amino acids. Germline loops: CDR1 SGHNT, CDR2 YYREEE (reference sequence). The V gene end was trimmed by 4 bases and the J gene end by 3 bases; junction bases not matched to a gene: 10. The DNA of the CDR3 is TGTGCCAGCAGCCCACGTCTCGCGGGAGGTACAGATACGCAGTATTTT. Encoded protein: CASSPRLAGGTDTQYF.

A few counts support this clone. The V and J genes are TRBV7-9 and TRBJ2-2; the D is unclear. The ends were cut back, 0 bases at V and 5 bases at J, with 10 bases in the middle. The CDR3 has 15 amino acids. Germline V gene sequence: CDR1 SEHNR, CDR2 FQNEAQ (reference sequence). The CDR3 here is CASSLAPTATGELFF. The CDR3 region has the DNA TGTGCCAGCAGCTTAGCGCCTACAGCTACCGGGGAGCTGTTTTTT.

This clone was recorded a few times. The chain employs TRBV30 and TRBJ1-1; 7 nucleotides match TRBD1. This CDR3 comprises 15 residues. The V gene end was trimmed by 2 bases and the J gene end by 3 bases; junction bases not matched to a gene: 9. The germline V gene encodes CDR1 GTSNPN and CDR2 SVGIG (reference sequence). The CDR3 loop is CAWSPLTGRYTEAFF. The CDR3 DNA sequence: TGTGCCTGGAGTCCCCTGACAGGGAGGTACACTGAAGCTTTCTTT.